This TCR beta chain was obtained from a study of T cells in narcolepsy. Background on the study: Donors had narcolepsy type 1 or type 2, or were healthy controls.

The germline gives CDR1 SQVTM, CDR2 ANQGSEA. The V gene end was trimmed by 4 bases and the J gene end by 3 bases; junction bases not matched to a gene: 2. The CDR3 length is 13 residues. Study outcomes and limitations: Same-patient CSF and blood CD4+ T cell clonotypes included HCRT-specific and TRIB2-specific autoreactive ones. Some memory CD4+ repertoires had no autoreactive clone sequences. Healthy controls reportedly lacked the autoreactive clonotypes serially found in patients' blood.

Libraries were prepared by immunoSEQ multiplex PCR; TCRdb keeps only in-frame clonotypes and omits some of them. The repertoire holds around 25,000 clones, about nine tenths seen once, with roughly 1.1% in the top ten. About this clone: Antigen: not known.

The source of this sequence is a human donor with narcolepsy. The chain is built from TRBV29-1 and TRBJ1-2; 10 nucleotides match TRBD1. The sample comprised CD45RA- memory CD4+ T cells from PBMCs. The CDR3 is CSVGTGGDYGYTF. The CDR3 nucleotides are TGCAGCGTTGGGACAGGGGGTGACTATGGCTACACCTTC. Using reference TRBV29-1 and TRBJ1-2 for the parts outside the CDR3, the full variable domain is SAVISQKPSRDICQRGTSLTIQCQVDSQVTMMFWYRQQPGQSLTLIATANQGSEATYESGFVIDKFPISRPNLTFSTLTVSNMSPEDSSIYLCSVGTGGDYGYTFGSGTRLTVV.